These 10 T cell receptor beta chains originate from one sample sequenced in a study of T cell responses to AZD1222 COVID-19 vaccine. Generated by immunoSEQ multiplex PCR, the TCRdb table keeps only in-frame clones and is missing some. The sample contains about 150,000 clones, 88% of which appear only once. This specimen consisted of peripheral blood, obtained on day 0 of AZD1222 vaccination. Receptors were obtained from an adult in good health.

This chain connects TRBV6-5 to TRBJ1-3; no clear D gene. Trimming shortened V by 0 bases and J by 0 bases, and 9 bases separated the two germline ends. CDR1 and CDR2 (germline): MNHEY, SVGAGI. The CDR3 covers 16 residues. CDR3 nucleotides: TGTGCCAGCAGTTACTCGGACCGGGGCTCTGGAAACACCATATATTTT. Its protein product is CASSYSDRGSGNTIYF.

The genes are TRBV2 and TRBJ2-7, with a weak D call TRBD1 (6 bases). Germline assignment: CDR1 SNHLY and CDR2 FYNNEI. This CDR3 is built from 12 residues. The germline V and J ends were trimmed by 4 bases and 4 bases, with 8 bases remaining between them. The CDR3 loop is CASSVGGYEQYF. The CDR3 DNA is TGTGCCAGCAGTGTAGGGGGATACGAGCAGTACTTC.

The chain links TRBV7-2 to TRBJ1-2; unclear D gene. V dropped 4 bases and J dropped 5 bases, with 8 bases sitting between them. CDR1 and CDR2 from the germline V gene are SGHTA and FQGNSA. The length of the CDR3 is 12 residues. The CDR3 here is CASSSSVYGYTF. The DNA for the CDR3 is TGTGCCAGCAGCTCATCCGTTTATGGCTACACCTTC.

This clone was picked up a small number of times. V usage is TRBV12-3 or TRBV12-4 and J usage is TRBJ1-2; D is unresolved. V was cut by 1 base and J by 4 bases, with 7 bases left in between. This CDR3 contains 13 residues. CDR3 sequence reads: CASSLDPAYGYTF. CDR3 DNA sequence: TGTGCCAGCAGTTTAGACCCAGCCTATGGCTACACCTTC.

CDR3 DNA sequence: TGTGCCAGCAGCCCAGGGTGGGGGAGCACCGGGGAGCTGTTTTTT. This sequence encodes CASSPGWGSTGELFF. V and J are TRBV11-3 and TRBJ2-2; tentatively, D is TRBD1 or TRBD2 (5 bases each). Germline values: CDR1 SGHNT, CDR2 YENEEA. Trimming took off 5 bases at V and 4 bases at J, with 14 bases between the two ends. The CDR3 has 15 residues.

This CDR3 is CASSERTNTGELFF. The CDR3, as DNA: TGCGCCAGCAGCGAAAGGACGAACACCGGGGAGCTGTTTTTT. The V gene is TRBV5-1, the J gene TRBJ2-2; unclear D gene. V lost 4 bases, J lost 0 bases, and 7 bases lay in between. There are 14 residues in the CDR3. The germline V gene has CDR1 SGHRS and CDR2 YFSETQ.

The count of this clone is one. The chain recombines TRBV20-1 with TRBJ1-5; D call uncertain. Trimming stripped 3 bases from V and 5 bases from J, with 11 bases between. From germline, CDR1 is DFQATT and CDR2 SNEGSKA (reference sequence). CDR3 length: 13 residues. This CDR3 reads CSASYGDYQPQHF. DNA for the CDR3: TGCAGTGCTAGTTATGGAGATTATCAGCCCCAGCATTTT.

The genes are TRBV3-1 (or the pseudogene TRBV3-2) and TRBJ1-3; TRBD1 matches 8 bases. CDR3 size: 14 residues. The V gene's germline CDR1 is LGHDT and CDR2 YNNKEL (reference sequence). Trimming at V came to 5 bases and at J to 6 bases, leaving 6 bases not matched to a gene. The CDR3 here is CASSWTGIENTIYF. The DNA of the CDR3 is TGTGCCAGCAGCTGGACAGGGATCGAAAACACCATATATTTT.

This sequence joins TRBV13 and TRBJ1-2; D possibly corresponds to TRBD1 (6 bases). With 2 bases removed from V and 0 bases from J, the gap between germline ends came to 16 bases. The CDR3 sequence is 17 residues long. Germline loops: CDR1 PRHDT, CDR2 FYEKMQ (reference sequence). CDR3 sequence: CASSLTRSRTANYGYTF. As DNA, the CDR3 is TGTGCCAGCAGCTTAACCCGGTCACGGACAGCTAACTATGGCTACACCTTC.

The genes are TRBV5-5 and TRBJ2-2; the D is unclear. The CDR3 covers 14 residues. Germline V lookup: CDR1 SGHKS, CDR2 YYEKEE (reference sequence). Deletions cut 5 bases from V and 1 base from J, with 9 bases between. The CDR3 protein is CASRGLLNTGELFF. The CDR3, as DNA: TGTGCCAGCAGGGGGTTGTTGAACACCGGGGAGCTGTTTTTT.